A single sample gave rise to the 23 T cell receptor beta chains below, sequenced in a study of early T cells in non-severe SARS-CoV-2 infection. TCRdb reanalysed the 5' RACE reads using MiXCR and keeps one entry per CDR3 protein. The repertoire holds roughly 66,000 distinct CDR3 sequences, with over 8% as singletons. Input material: whole blood. The receptors derive from an adult who was a healthcare worker with PCR-confirmed SARS-CoV-2 infection or an uninfected control (not recorded which).

This clonotype has a handful of counts. The gene calls are TRBV7-2 and TRBJ2-5, with 8 bases aligning to TRBD2. The CDR3 contains 14 residues. Trimming removed 5 bases from V and 7 bases from J; junction bases left unmatched: 9. Germline CDR1 and CDR2: SGHTA and FQGNSA. The CDR3 DNA is TGTGCCAGCAGCCCCGGACTAGCTGGGGGGACCCAGTACTTC. This gives the protein CASSPGLAGGTQYF.

The chain has TRBV14 and TRBJ2-3; D perhaps matches TRBD1 (6 bases). The CDR3 has 15 amino acids. Germline V gene sequence: CDR1 SGHDN, CDR2 FVKESK. Trimming removed 5 bases at V and 4 bases at J, with 16 bases between. CDR3 loop: CASSTGQSRPDTQYF. CDR3 DNA: TGTGCCAGCAGCACAGGACAGTCCCGCCCAGATACGCAGTATTTT.

V usage is TRBV20-1 and J usage is TRBJ2-2; 9 positions match TRBD1. Losses at the gene ends were 7 bases for V and 3 bases for J; bases not matched to a gene: 6. Germline V gene lookup returns CDR1 DFQATT and CDR2 SNEGSKA (reference sequence). CDR3 length: 14 amino acids. The CDR3 loop is CSVMDRGDTGELFF. The CDR3 DNA follows: TGCAGTGTCATGGACAGGGGTGACACCGGGGAGCTGTTTTTT.

This clonotype was picked up many times. This chain joins TRBV7-9 and TRBJ2-7, with D possibly being TRBD1 (6 bases). The V end was cut by 5 bases, the J end by 3 bases, with 14 bases between. CDR3 length: 14 amino acids. CDR1 and CDR2 from the germline V gene are SEHNR and FQNEAQ (reference sequence). The DNA for the CDR3 is TGTGCCAGCAGCACCCCGGGACACTTCTACGAGCAGTACTTC. It codes for CASSTPGHFYEQYF.

V gene TRBV18 combines with J gene TRBJ2-3; 7 bases fit TRBD2. V lost 3 bases, J lost 0 bases, and 6 bases stayed unmatched. Per the germline V gene, CDR1 is KGHSH and CDR2 is LQKENI. This CDR3 comprises 16 residues. CDR3 amino acids: CASSPLRRGSTDTQYF. CDR3 DNA sequence: TGTGCCAGCTCACCTTTACGGCGGGGGAGCACAGATACGCAGTATTTT.

This clonotype was seen repeatedly, ten times or more. J is TRBJ2-1 and V is TRBV5-4; tentatively, D is TRBD1 or TRBD2 (5 bases each). Trimming took off 4 bases at V and 8 bases at J, with 13 bases between the two ends. The CDR3 is 13 residues long. Germline V gene sequence: CDR1 SGHNT, CDR2 YYREEE (reference sequence). CDR3 residues: CASSDLGDDEQFF. CDR3 nucleotide sequence: TGTGCCAGCAGCGACCTGGGGGACGATGAGCAGTTCTTC.

This clonotype was seen more than once but under ten times. The chain is built from TRBV12-5 and TRBJ1-2, with D hard to call. V shed 7 bases and J shed 1 base, with 10 bases lying between them. Germline-derived CDR1 and CDR2 are LGHNT and FRNRAP. CDR3 length: 13 amino acids. CDR3 coding DNA: TGTGCTAGTGCTCTAGGGATTAACTATGGCTACACCTTC. Protein product: CASALGINYGYTF.

This clonotype was recorded a few times. The chain has TRBV12-3 or TRBV12-4 and TRBJ2-3; D unclear. The CDR3 has 14 residues. The ends were cut back, 5 bases at V and 3 bases at J, with 12 bases in the middle. The CDR3 nucleotides read TGTGCCAGCAGTATGCTCGTCGGAACAGATACGCAGTATTTT. Encoded protein: CASSMLVGTDTQYF.

The sample holds many counts of this clonotype. This sequence joins TRBV20-1 and TRBJ2-3; D gene uncertain. The CDR3 loop spans 14 amino acids. Germline V lookup: CDR1 DFQATT, CDR2 SNEGSKA (reference sequence). Trimming shortened V by 0 bases and J by 6 bases, and 13 bases separated the two germline ends. The CDR3 DNA reads as TGCAGTGCTAGAGACCAGCTGTCCACGGATACGCAGTATTTT. Amino acids: CSARDQLSTDTQYF.

This clonotype was picked up many times. The chain is built from TRBV25-1 and TRBJ1-4; weak D call: TRBD1 (5 bases). V gave up 5 bases and J gave up 4 bases, with 14 bases separating them. This CDR3 region has 15 residues. Germline values: CDR1 MGHDK, CDR2 SYGVNS. The CDR3 coding sequence is TGTGCCAGCAGTCGGGACGGTGGAAGTAATGAAAAACTGTTTTTT. This encodes CASSRDGGSNEKLFF.

This clonotype occurred many times. CDR3: CASSLNTGVEETQYF. The DNA of the CDR3 is TGTGCCAGCAGCTTAAATACGGGGGTGGAGGAGACCCAGTACTTC. The chain has TRBV7-9 and TRBJ2-5; tentative D call: TRBD2 (6 bases). Trimming took 2 bases from V and 5 from J, leaving 15 bases between them. CDR1 SEHNR and CDR2 FQNEAQ come from the germline V gene (reference sequence). The CDR3 is 15 residues long. The complete variable domain, with remaining parts taken from reference TRBV7-9 and TRBJ2-5, reads DTGVSQNPRHKITKRGQNVTFRCDPISEHNRLYWYRQTLGQGPEFLTYFQNEAQLEKSRLLSDRFSAERPKGSFSTLEIQRTEQGDSAMYLCASSLNTGVEETQYFGPGTRLLVL.

This clonotype was recorded many times. The rearrangement uses TRBV10-3 and TRBJ2-7; TRBD2 is a possible D gene (5 bases). Per the germline V gene, CDR1 is ENHRY and CDR2 is SYGVKD. The CDR3 is made up of 12 amino acids. Trimming cost V 5 bases and J 6 bases, with 11 bases left between them. This CDR3 reads CAISLDSFEQYF. The CDR3 region has the DNA TGTGCCATCAGTCTGGACTCTTTCGAGCAGTACTTC.

In this sample, this clonotype turned up a few times. The rearrangement links TRBV7-2 to TRBJ2-3, with 10 nucleotides matching TRBD2. V gave up 7 bases and J gave up 1 base; unmatched junction bases: 11. Germline CDR1 is SGHTA and CDR2 is FQGNSA. This CDR3 has 17 residues. The CDR3, as DNA: TGTGCCAGCACCCTCCAACCAACTAGCGGGGGCACAGATACGCAGTATTTT. It is translated as CASTLQPTSGGTDTQYF.

The chain has TRBV12-3 or TRBV12-4 and TRBJ2-5, with D possibly being TRBD1 (6 bases). CDR3 length: 15 amino acids. The V gene lost 7 bases and the J gene lost 3 bases, with 18 bases spanning the gap. The CDR3 nucleotides read TGTGCCAGCACCCCTTCGTGGTCAGGGGAAGAGACCCAGTACTTC. Amino acid sequence: CASTPSWSGEETQYF.

This clonotype was counted ten times or more. This chain connects TRBV20-1 to TRBJ2-6; D uncertain. Trimming removed 3 bases at V and 0 bases at J, with 6 bases between. The CDR3 consists of 14 residues. Germline CDR1 is DFQATT and CDR2 is SNEGSKA (reference sequence). Here the CDR3 DNA reads TGCAGTGCTAGTCGAGTCTCTGGGGCCAACGTCCTGACTTTC. Its translation: CSASRVSGANVLTF.

This clonotype was detected a few times. V usage is TRBV29-1 and J usage is TRBJ2-3; 7 bases line up with TRBD2. The germline V gene has CDR1 SQVTM and CDR2 ANQGSEA. Trimming took 6 bases from V and 2 from J; bases not matched to a gene: 14. CDR3 length: 16 amino acids. Here the CDR3 DNA reads TGCAGCGTCCCCTCGGCCAGAACTAGCGTCACAGATACGCAGTATTTT. Amino acid sequence: CSVPSARTSVTDTQYF.

There are a few counts of this clonotype. This chain uses TRBV5-4 with TRBJ2-1, with unresolved D. Trimming removed 2 bases from V and 6 bases from J, with 3 bases in between. There are 11 residues in the CDR3. The germline V gene encodes CDR1 SGHNT and CDR2 YYREEE (reference sequence). This chain's CDR3 is CASSFLNEQFF. The CDR3 DNA follows: TGTGCCAGCAGCTTTCTCAATGAGCAGTTCTTC.

This sequence joins TRBV20-1 and TRBJ2-1, with TRBD2 identical over 7 bases. The CDR3 is made up of 15 amino acids. Germline CDR1 reads DFQATT; CDR2 reads SNEGSKA (reference sequence). V gave up 0 bases and J gave up 4 bases; unmatched junction bases: 6. CDR3 in amino acids: CSARDAGAHYNEQFF. The CDR3 DNA is TGCAGTGCTAGAGATGCGGGAGCGCATTACAATGAGCAGTTCTTC.

This clonotype was detected a few times. The CDR3 DNA sequence: TGTGCCATCGCAGGGGGGGTATCCTACGAGCAGTACTTC. Translation gives CAIAGGVSYEQYF. The chain links TRBV10-3 to TRBJ2-7; D possibly matches TRBD1 or TRBD2 (7 bases each). Trimming pared 8 bases from V and 1 base from J, leaving 12 bases between. Germline V gives CDR1 ENHRY, CDR2 SYGVKD. This CDR3 is built from 13 residues.

This clonotype turned up a few times. The chain is built from TRBV29-1 and TRBJ2-7, with 8 bases lining up with TRBD1. CDR1 SQVTM and CDR2 ANQGSEA come from the germline V gene. V trimming: 6 bases; J trimming: 0 bases; junction bases outside the gene matches: 10. CDR3 size: 15 residues. The CDR3 region has the DNA TGCAGCGTCGCACAGGGGGAGCAGTTCTCCTACGAGCAGTACTTC. It yields the protein CSVAQGEQFSYEQYF.

The chain recombines TRBV18 with TRBJ2-5; TRBD2 might be the D (6 bases). CDR3 length: 18 amino acids. Trimming stripped 6 bases from V and 3 bases from J, with 26 bases between. Germline CDR1 and CDR2: KGHSH and LQKENI. Here the CDR3 DNA reads TGTGCCAGCTCGCACGAGGAGGGACGTCAGGTCATAAAAGAGACCCAGTACTTC. This codes for CASSHEEGRQVIKETQYF.

This clonotype was seen more than once but under ten times. The chain joins TRBV6-6 to TRBJ2-7; TRBD2 is a possible D gene (6 bases). The CDR3 has 13 residues. Per germline, CDR1 MNHNY and CDR2 SVGAGI (reference sequence). CDR3 in DNA: TGTGCGGCGCGCGGGGAGAACTCCTACGAGCAGTACTTC. Amino acids: CAARGENSYEQYF.

The table lists this clonotype with many counts. The rearrangement joins TRBV7-6 to TRBJ2-1, with TRBD2 matching over 13 bases. CDR1 is SGHVS and CDR2 is FNYEAQ in the germline V gene. The CDR3 consists of 16 residues. With V trimmed by 5 bases and J by 4 bases, 5 bases remained unmatched. The CDR3 DNA sequence: TGTGCCAGCAGCCCCCGGACTAGCGGGAGTTACAATGAGCAGTTCTTC. Its translation: CASSPRTSGSYNEQFF.